The clone carrying this T cell receptor beta chain was picked up many times. The CDR3 contains 15 residues. CDR1 and CDR2 (germline): DFQATT, SNEGSKA (reference sequence). Losses at the gene ends were 1 base for V and 7 bases for J; bases not matched to a gene: 5. Researchers tagged individual cDNA molecules with unique molecular identifiers. TCRdb redid the calling of the 5' RACE reads with MiXCR, one entry per CDR3 protein. The sample holds approximately 40,000 distinct CDR3 sequences, under 7.5% seen once. The source of the sample is a study of early T cells in non-severe SARS-CoV-2 infection. V and J are TRBV20-1 and TRBJ1-6; 9 bases agree with TRBD1. This clonotype originated in an adult who was a healthcare worker with PCR-confirmed SARS-CoV-2 infection or an uninfected control (not recorded which). Sequencing was performed on whole blood, taken at baseline. The CDR3 nucleotides are TGCAGTGCTAGAGGGGACAGGGAAGAGAATTCACCCCTCCACTTT. It translates to CSARGDREENSPLHF.